This T cell receptor beta chain was recorded in a study of shared clonotypes between healthy human individuals (dated by TCRdb to about 2020). As for the study more broadly: Two women and a few men aged 18 to 49 years were included in the cohort. Per donor, three plates each were used for CD4 naive and CD4 memory, two for CD8 naive, and one for CD8 memory. The study deeply sequenced blood TCR repertoires of five healthy adults to estimate repertoire size and the extent of clonotype sharing between individuals. To increase sequencing depth and limit assay-specific biases, different laboratories used diverse techniques to prepare libraries and sequence TCR repertoires. Each donor's leukapheresis produced roughly between roughly 0.85 and 10 billion PBMCs. Paper-wide results and their limitations: The genetic and exposure-history diversity represented was limited by the small number of donors. Estimated clonotype richness was generally larger for naive than for memory subsets. Sharing across a few donors was observed for about 5% of naive CD4, about 4% of naive CD8, about 2.5% of memory CD4, and less than 0.45% of memory CD8 clonotypes. Based on pairwise subsampling, the degree of clonotype sharing among donors was expected to be affected by sequencing depth. Compared with non-shared clonotypes, the clonotypes found in all four sorted-subset donors had higher generation probabilities. Rarefaction of sorted-subset datasets indicated incomplete sequencing despite the large sequencing depth. Sampling was restricted to blood, and TCR repertoires in tissue are likely to differ from TCR repertoires in blood.

Donors were healthy HIV-negative adults with no recently reported acute infections or vaccinations. All donors were Caucasian adults living in Nashville, Tennessee, USA. CD8 memory samples consisted of magnetically selected CD45RO+ cells combined with CCR7-negative CD45RA+ effector memory (TemRA) cells. Blood was collected by leukapheresis, and PBMCs were isolated by Ficoll-Histopaque density gradient centrifugation and then cryopreserved in liquid nitrogen vapor phase. Analytical flow cytometry was used to check the purity and quantity of every magnetically sorted T cell population. Each sorted fraction had its genomic DNA isolated and then quantified by UV absorbance on a Nanodrop 2000c. Points on this clone: Its specific antigen is unknown. Nothing much larger sits one base from this clone, and base qualities are not available.

Using the deep immunoSEQ assay, TCR CDR3 regions were amplified from genomic DNA by multiplex PCR. Extracted genomic DNA from each cell subset was distributed evenly across all wells of several immunoSEQ 96-well plates, and each plate was treated as a replicate. For sorted subsets, roughly 190 ng of genomic DNA, equivalent to 25,000 to 35,000 T cell genomes, went into each replicate PCR. Purified libraries were quantified with a Qubit 3.0 fluorometer, sized on a Bioanalyzer 2100, and re-quantified with the KAPA Library Quantification kit. A separate single-read 150-cycle Illumina NextSeq 550 flow cell was used to sequence each immunoSEQ 96-well plate. Processing in the source paper ran as follows. The immunoSEQ output contained only junctional sequences without quality scores, so filtering could not match that applied to full-length reads. Sequences were annotated with PyIR, a Python wrapper for IgBLAST v1.9, and V/J genes and CDR3 were assigned using IMGT germline references. Any read was removed if the V/J assignment was weak (E-value above 1e-6), the CDR3 was missing, or the read contained stop codons, out-of-frame junctions, or ambiguous translated residues. V3J clonotypes were defined by identical inferred V gene, J gene, and CDR3 amino acid sequence. Percentage overlap between repertoires was calculated by dividing the number of shared unique clonotypes by the size of the smaller repertoire. Three approaches were used to assess repertoire richness: RTK rarefaction, the Chao1 estimator, and Recon v2.1 estimates of unobserved clonotypes. Generation probabilities for all TCRbeta clonotypes obtained by the gDNA method from a handful of donors were computed using OLGA. Here the immuneACCESS table is served through TCRdb, limited to in-frame sequences with V and J called. Missing clones are a known gap in these copies; in checked studies unresolved V genes cover under half, and the rest lacks a known reason. V and J calls and clone size are those listed in that table; D and trimming were worked out from the DNA. For this sample the table gives some 700,000 clones, of which 90% were detected only once. 30% to 35% of the sample is in the top ten clones.

Relative to germline, V is missing 4 bases and J is missing 3 bases, with 4 bases of the junction outside any gene match. From its cysteine to its phenylalanine, the CDR3 spans 14 amino acids. The CDR3 DNA has 42 bases and is translated from base 1. CDR1 and CDR2 are read off the germline V gene as MGHRA and YSYEKL. The chain is encoded by TRBV4-1 joined to TRBJ1-1; TRBD1 lines up with 8 middle nucleotides. The TCR was taken from a man younger than 35 in good health. Some clones in this sample may be carry-over from other donors' samples. Sample: memory CD8+ T cells from PBMCs. The intended sense of this specimen's cell subset or site label: CD45RO+ cells pooled with CCR7-negative TemRA cells. The CDR3 amino acid sequence is: CASSLRTGYTEAFF. The sequenced DNA: TGCGCCAGCAGCCTCCGGACAGGGTACACTGAAGCTTTCTTT.